These 5 T cell receptor beta chains share one sample of origin, sequenced in a study of T cell responses to AZD1222 COVID-19 vaccine. Some clones are missing from TCRdb's copy, which holds only in-frame ones; the method was immunoSEQ multiplex PCR. This sample has about 170,000 clones; roughly 90% occur once, and the top ten carry 1.6%. The sequencing used peripheral blood, collected on day 0 of AZD1222 vaccination. The source of these receptors is an adult in good health.

This sequence joins TRBV19 and TRBJ1-2; D remains unclear. Germline-derived CDR1 and CDR2 are LNHDA and SQIVND (reference sequence). Trimming took 4 bases from V and 4 from J, leaving 10 bases between them. The CDR3 is 13 amino acids. As DNA, the CDR3 is TGTGCCAGTAGTAGAGGGTGGGGCTATGGCTACACCTTC. It codes for CASSRGWGYGYTF.

V usage is TRBV9 and J usage is TRBJ1-4; 8 nucleotides match TRBD1. J gave up 6 bases and V 3 bases, and 16 bases lay outside the gene matches. CDR3 length equals 18 residues. CDR1 SGDLS and CDR2 YYNGEE come from the germline V gene. The CDR3: CASSERSRDRQGDEKLFF. The CDR3 bases are TGTGCCAGCAGCGAGCGGTCCCGGGACAGGCAAGGTGATGAAAAACTGTTTTTT.

V is TRBV7-9 and J is TRBJ1-2; 12 bases agree with TRBD1. V shed 5 bases, J shed 5 bases, and the junction held 12 bases outside the gene matches. The V gene's germline CDR1 is SEHNR and CDR2 FQNEAQ (reference sequence). The CDR3 has 17 residues. Here the CDR3 DNA reads TGTGCCAGCAGCGAAGCGGGGACAGGGGGCGTAGGGTATGGCTACACCTTC. Amino acid sequence: CASSEAGTGGVGYGYTF.

The genes are TRBV6-2 or TRBV6-3 and TRBJ2-7; D unresolved. Germline values: CDR1 MNHEY, CDR2 SVGEGT. The V and J ends lost 6 bases and 2 bases respectively, with 5 bases between them. The CDR3 is made up of 11 amino acids. For the CDR3, the DNA is TGTGCCAGCAGCGACCCCTACGAGCAGTACTTC. Protein sequence: CASSDPYEQYF.

The chain carries TRBV5-6 and TRBJ2-7, with D uncertain. Germline assignment: CDR1 SGHDT and CDR2 YYEEEE. Trimming shortened V by 0 bases and J by 6 bases, and 10 bases separated the two germline ends. The CDR3 contains 13 residues. CDR3 amino acids: CASSLGGLGEQYF. In DNA, the CDR3 is TGTGCCAGCAGCTTGGGGGGTCTTGGCGAGCAGTACTTC.